This entry features one T cell receptor beta chain sequence. This sample stems from a study of Ad26.COV2.S vaccination and SARS-CoV-2 variants. Treatment indicated: about 20 received Ad26.COV2.S at low or high dose, single or two shots; about five received placebo; per-sample allocation not given. Sampling was performed 63 days after the first vaccine or placebo injection. Sequencing used immunoSEQ multiplex PCR; TCRdb keeps in-frame clones, though not all of them. In the table there are fewer than 600,000 clones, around 89% of which are singletons. This CDR3 contains 19 residues. Germline-derived CDR1 and CDR2 are LGHDT and YNNKEL (reference sequence). Trimming cost V 4 bases and J 4 bases; bases outside gene matches: 20.

This receptor was taken from a person between 18 and 65 years old who received the Ad26.COV2.S COVID-19 vaccine or a placebo. Source: peripheral blood, taken in a trial of Ad26.COV2.S vaccine versus placebo. The chain recombines TRBV3-1 (or the pseudogene TRBV3-2) with TRBJ2-7; 9 nucleotides agree with TRBD1. CDR3 amino acids: CASSPISGNRGTGRYEQYF. The CDR3 bases are TGTGCCAGCAGCCCAATTTCGGGGAATCGCGGGACAGGGAGGTACGAGCAGTACTTC.